What follows are 32 T cell receptor beta chains derived from one specimen sequenced in a study of PD-L1 blockade in urothelial cancer. TCRdb's table, derived via immunoSEQ multiplex PCR, lists solely in-frame clones and lacks some. The table lists 65,000 to 80,000 clones, around 84% of them singletons. The material was PBMCs, obtained around atezolizumab (anti-PD-L1) treatment. These receptors all come from a man aged 65 to 79 with urothelial cancer.

The CDR3 region is CASSVTGTGMTDTQYF. CDR3 bases: TGTGCCAGCAGCGTGACCGGGACAGGGATGACAGATACGCAGTATTTT. V usage is TRBV9 and J usage is TRBJ2-3; 9 bases agree with TRBD1. V lost 2 bases to trimming and J lost 3 bases; unmatched junction nucleotides: 7. From germline, CDR1 is SGDLS and CDR2 YYNGEE. The CDR3 sequence is 16 residues long.

J is TRBJ2-7 and V is TRBV2; maybe TRBD2 (6 bases). From germline, CDR1 is SNHLY and CDR2 FYNNEI. The CDR3 loop spans 13 amino acids. Trimming removed 1 base at V and 3 bases at J, with 7 bases between. The CDR3 spells CASSEVEGYEQYF. CDR3 in DNA: TGTGCCAGCAGTGAAGTGGAGGGCTACGAGCAGTACTTC.

This chain links TRBV30 with TRBJ1-1; perhaps TRBD1 as D (6 bases). The CDR3 runs 13 residues. Per germline, CDR1 GTSNPN and CDR2 SVGIG (reference sequence). Between the trimmed V and J ends, which lost 5 bases and 3 bases, there was a span of 13 bases. CDR3 sequence: CAWPTHRDTEAFF. CDR3 bases: TGTGCCTGGCCAACCCACAGGGACACTGAAGCTTTCTTT.

The J gene is TRBJ2-3, the V gene TRBV7-6; maybe TRBD1 (8 bases). The CDR3 has 16 residues. Per germline, CDR1 SGHVS and CDR2 FNYEAQ. V was trimmed by 6 bases and J by 2 bases, leaving 18 bases between them. CDR3 loop: CASSSGQGLSTDTQYF. The CDR3 DNA is TGTGCCAGCAGTTCCGGACAGGGACTATCCACAGATACGCAGTATTTT.

V gene TRBV5-1 combines with J gene TRBJ2-5; D gene unclear. Trimming cost V 2 bases and J 3 bases, with 5 bases left between them. The CDR3 length is 12 residues. Germline-derived CDR1 and CDR2 are SGHRS and YFSETQ. As DNA, the CDR3 is TGCGCCAGCAGCTTATCGGAAGAGACCCAGTACTTC. Translated, it gives CASSLSEETQYF.

V and J are TRBV2 and TRBJ1-2; D gene ambiguous. V shed 2 bases and J shed 6 bases, with 13 bases lying between them. Germline CDR1 and CDR2: SNHLY and FYNNEI. CDR3 length equals 14 residues. CDR3 amino acids: CASSEPGKGHGYTF. The CDR3 DNA is TGTGCCAGCAGTGAACCGGGGAAGGGCCATGGCTACACCTTC.

This clone appeared once. The chain links TRBV7-3 to TRBJ2-3; maybe TRBD1 (6 bases). The V gene lost 3 bases and the J gene lost 4 bases, with 17 bases spanning the gap. Germline CDR1 SGHTA, CDR2 FQGTGA. This CDR3 has 16 amino acids. CDR3: CASSLRPGHSADTQYF. CDR3 DNA: TGTGCCAGCAGCTTGAGACCGGGACATTCCGCAGATACGCAGTATTTT.

CDR3 in DNA: TGTGCCAGCAGTGAAGGGACAGGGAGAGAAAAACTGTTTTTT. It encodes CASSEGTGREKLFF. The chain combines TRBV2 with TRBJ1-4; 8 nucleotides align to TRBD1. The V gene end was trimmed by 1 base and the J gene end by 8 bases; junction bases not matched to a gene: 3. Germline values: CDR1 SNHLY, CDR2 FYNNEI. The CDR3 runs 14 residues.

The rearrangement joins TRBV9 to TRBJ1-5; D is uncertain. This CDR3 comprises 15 residues. Per the germline V gene, CDR1 is SGDLS and CDR2 is YYNGEE. V dropped 3 bases and J dropped 6 bases, with 16 bases sitting between them. This CDR3 is CASSALGGVGQPQHF. CDR3 coding DNA: TGTGCCAGCAGCGCCCTAGGCGGGGTAGGTCAGCCCCAGCATTTT.

The CDR3 bases are TGTGCCAGCAGCTTGGGACAGGGGGCCTACGAGCAGTACTTC. As protein: CASSLGQGAYEQYF. This chain connects TRBV13 to TRBJ2-7; 11 bases agree with TRBD1. V was clipped by 3 bases and J by 2 bases; unmatched bases: 0. CDR1 is PRHDT and CDR2 is FYEKMQ in the germline V gene (reference sequence). The CDR3 is 14 amino acids.

About this clone: Other DNA variants within this sample encode the same CDR3. The chain uses TRBV5-1 and TRBJ2-3, with D possibly matching TRBD2 (6 bases). Between the trimmed V and J ends, which lost 0 bases and 3 bases, there was a span of 8 bases. The CDR3 has 14 amino acids. Germline V lookup: CDR1 SGHRS, CDR2 YFSETQ. CDR3 loop: CASSLGAGTDTQYF. CDR3 coding DNA: TGCGCCAGCAGCTTGGGTGCGGGGACAGATACGCAGTATTTT.

The count of this clone is one. The rearrangement links TRBV28 to TRBJ1-5; 8 nucleotides line up with TRBD1. This CDR3 spans 13 amino acids. CDR1 and CDR2 (germline): MDHEN, SYDVKM. V was clipped by 7 bases and J by 5 bases; unmatched bases: 4. The CDR3 DNA sequence: TGTGCCAGCACCGACAGGGGCGATCAGCCCCAGCATTTT. Translation: CASTDRGDQPQHF. The whole variable domain, filled in from reference TRBV28 and TRBJ1-5, reads DVKVTQSSRYLVKRTGEKVFLECVQDMDHENMFWYRQDPGLGLRLIYFSYDVKMKEKGDIPEGYSVSREKKERFSLILESASTNQTSMYLCASTDRGDQPQHFGDGTRLSIL.

The chain has TRBV6-1 and TRBJ2-1, with D maybe TRBD1 (5 bases). This CDR3 contains 14 residues. Germline CDR1 and CDR2: MNHNS and SASEGT. The V and J ends lost 10 bases and 1 base respectively, with 14 bases between them. The CDR3: CATWQKGSYNEQFF. The CDR3 DNA follows: TGTGCCACCTGGCAGAAGGGGTCCTACAATGAGCAGTTCTTC.

The chain carries TRBV29-1 and TRBJ1-2, with 8 positions matching TRBD1. Germline-derived CDR1 and CDR2 are SQVTM and ANQGSEA. The J segment lost 0 bases and the V segment lost 7 bases, leaving 16 bases of the junction unmatched. The CDR3 spans 17 residues. CDR3 amino acids: CSAEAPGQAITNYGYTF. The CDR3 DNA reads TGCAGCGCGGAGGCCCCGGGACAGGCAATCACTAACTATGGCTACACCTTC.

The V call is TRBV6-5, the J call TRBJ1-1; 9 bases fit TRBD1. Germline trimming cut 6 bases from V and 5 bases from J; bases unmatched to any gene: 4. Germline V gene sequence: CDR1 MNHEY, CDR2 SVGAGI. This CDR3 is built from 13 residues. CDR3 bases: TGTGCCAGCAGGGAACAGGGGGCGACTGAAGCTTTCTTT. Translated, it gives CASREQGATEAFF.

The rearrangement links TRBV5-6 to TRBJ2-4; D possibly corresponds to TRBD1 (5 bases). This CDR3 has 16 residues. The V gene lost 4 bases and the J gene lost 0 bases, with 14 bases spanning the gap. Looked up from germline, CDR1 is SGHDT and CDR2 is YYEEEE. CDR3 loop: CASSPTRGLAKNIQYF. The CDR3 DNA is TGTGCCAGCAGCCCCACAAGGGGTCTAGCCAAAAACATTCAGTACTTC.

V is TRBV28 and J is TRBJ1-2, with 8 nucleotides matching TRBD1. J lost 5 bases, V lost 6 bases, and 5 bases had no gene match. The CDR3 extends over 13 amino acids. Germline V CDR1 and CDR2: MDHEN, SYDVKM. The CDR3 reads CASSPGTGYGYTF. DNA of the CDR3: TGTGCCAGCAGCCCGGGGACAGGTTATGGCTACACCTTC.

The chain couples TRBV29-1 to TRBJ2-6; TRBD1 agrees at 11 bases. Germline assignment: CDR1 SQVTM and CDR2 ANQGSEA. The CDR3 has 15 residues. V was clipped by 7 bases and J by 4 bases; unmatched bases: 6. The CDR3 region is CSAGTGGTGANVLTF. The CDR3 region has the DNA TGCAGCGCCGGGACAGGGGGTACAGGGGCCAACGTCCTGACTTTC.

The chain is built from TRBV5-1 and TRBJ2-2; 7 positions agree with TRBD1. The trim removed 4 bases at V and 3 bases at J, leaving 3 bases unmatched. Germline assignment: CDR1 SGHRS and CDR2 YFSETQ. The length of the CDR3 is 14 residues. For the CDR3, the DNA is TGCGCCAGCAGCGTGGGACAGTACACCGGGGAGCTGTTTTTT. Amino acid sequence: CASSVGQYTGELFF.

This clone was found a few times. V gene TRBV6-1 combines with J gene TRBJ2-3, with TRBD2 matching over 8 bases. The CDR3 is 15 residues long. V lost 4 bases to trimming and J lost 3 bases; unmatched junction nucleotides: 6. CDR1 and CDR2 from the germline V gene are MNHNS and SASEGT. CDR3 nucleotide sequence: TGTGCCAGCAGTGGCAGGCGGGGGGCTACAGATACGCAGTATTTT. This encodes CASSGRRGATDTQYF.

CDR3 region: CAWKAGRTDTQYF. Here the CDR3 DNA reads TGTGCCTGGAAAGCGGGCCGCACAGATACGCAGTATTTT. The gene calls are TRBV30 and TRBJ2-3; the D gene is possibly TRBD2 (6 bases). CDR3 size: 13 residues. Trimming shortened V by 4 bases and J by 1 base, and 9 bases separated the two germline ends. Germline V CDR1 and CDR2: GTSNPN, SVGIG (reference sequence).

The CDR3 DNA follows: TGTGCCAGCAGCGTACACGGGACAGGGACCTACAATGAGCAGTTCTTC. Protein product: CASSVHGTGTYNEQFF. The chain joins TRBV2 to TRBJ2-1; 9 nucleotides line up with TRBD1. The CDR3 is made up of 16 amino acids. Trimming cost V 6 bases and J 2 bases; bases outside gene matches: 8. The V gene's germline CDR1 is SNHLY and CDR2 FYNNEI.

CDR3: CASESGQGNYGYTF. In nucleotides, the CDR3 is TGTGCCAGCGAATCGGGACAGGGAAACTATGGCTACACCTTC. The gene calls are TRBV6-1 and TRBJ1-2; 9 bases map to TRBD1. V was clipped by 8 bases and J by 2 bases; unmatched bases: 6. The CDR3 is 14 amino acids. Germline V CDR1 and CDR2: MNHNS, SASEGT.

This clone was detected many times. V usage is TRBV19 and J usage is TRBJ2-7; TRBD1 is a possible D gene (5 bases). V dropped 4 bases and J dropped 2 bases, with 15 bases sitting between them. Looked up from germline, CDR1 is LNHDA and CDR2 is SQIVND (reference sequence). This CDR3 has 15 amino acids. CDR3 sequence: CASSTPEAGTYEQYF. The DNA for the CDR3 is TGTGCCAGTAGTACTCCCGAAGCAGGGACCTACGAGCAGTACTTC. Complete variable domain (other parts from reference TRBV19 and TRBJ2-7): DGGITQSPKYLFRKEGQNVTLSCEQNLNHDAMYWYRQDPGQGLRLIYYSQIVNDFQKGDIAEGYSVSREKKESFPLTVTSAQKNPTAFYLCASSTPEAGTYEQYFGPGTRLTVT.

The gene calls are TRBV6-6 and TRBJ1-2; D possibly corresponds to TRBD1 (5 bases). Between the trimmed V and J ends, which lost 0 bases and 7 bases, there was a span of 9 bases. Germline V gives CDR1 MNHNY, CDR2 SVGAGI (reference sequence). The CDR3 is made up of 13 amino acids. CDR3 residues: CASSYSNRPGYTF. For the CDR3, the DNA is TGTGCCAGCAGTTACTCAAACAGGCCTGGCTACACCTTC.

This rearrangement joins TRBV11-2 to TRBJ1-1, with TRBD1 matching 10 bases. V gave up 1 base and J gave up 4 bases; unmatched junction bases: 3. Germline CDR1 and CDR2: SGHAT and FQNNGV. This CDR3 is built from 15 residues. CDR3 loop: CASSLVRDRGTEAFF. The DNA for the CDR3 is TGTGCCAGCAGCTTAGTCCGGGACAGGGGCACTGAAGCTTTCTTT.

This clone appeared once. V gene TRBV5-4 combines with J gene TRBJ2-2, with 11 nucleotides matching TRBD1. The junction had 7 bases not matched to a gene; V was cut back by 4 bases and J by 5 bases. The CDR3 extends over 16 amino acids. Germline CDR1 SGHNT, CDR2 YYREEE (reference sequence). CDR3 residues: CASSIGQGAQTGELFF. The CDR3 DNA sequence: TGTGCCAGCAGCATCGGACAGGGGGCGCAGACCGGGGAGCTGTTTTTT.

The CDR3 coding sequence is TGTGCCAGTACCCCCGGGGATATGTCGAACACCGGGGAGCTGTTTTTT. Protein sequence: CASTPGDMSNTGELFF. This chain links TRBV19 with TRBJ2-2; D is perhaps TRBD2 (5 bases). CDR3 length: 16 residues. Trimming left V 7 bases short and J 0 bases short, with 15 bases between. Germline V gene lookup returns CDR1 LNHDA and CDR2 SQIVND (reference sequence).

The CDR3 protein is CASSPAANSGANVLTF. CDR3 DNA sequence: TGTGCCAGTAGCCCAGCGGCTAACTCTGGGGCCAACGTCCTGACTTTC. The gene calls are TRBV19 and TRBJ2-6; TRBD2 might be the D (5 bases). Per the germline V gene, CDR1 is LNHDA and CDR2 is SQIVND (reference sequence). With 6 bases removed from V and 0 bases from J, the gap between germline ends came to 12 bases. The CDR3 has 16 residues.

This clone showed up just once. The J gene is TRBJ2-7, the V gene TRBV13, with a possible D match to TRBD2 (7 bases). CDR3 length: 13 amino acids. CDR1 and CDR2 from the germline V gene are PRHDT and FYEKMQ (reference sequence). V was clipped by 5 bases and J by 6 bases, with 14 bases between them. This CDR3 is CASSHGGTREQYF. Written as DNA, the CDR3 is TGTGCCAGCAGCCACGGGGGGACACGCGAGCAGTACTTC.

The genes are TRBV30 and TRBJ2-1, with TRBD2 as a possible D gene (5 bases). The CDR3 totals 14 residues. Germline CDR1 GTSNPN, CDR2 SVGIG (reference sequence). DNA of the CDR3: TGTGCGTCACCCCCCCTAGCCCCTTACAATGAGCAGTTCTTC. Its translation is CASPPLAPYNEQFF.

The chain employs TRBV28 and TRBJ2-6; the match to TRBD1 covers 8 bases. Germline V gene data show CDR1 as MDHEN and CDR2 as SYDVKM. V shed 5 bases, J shed 2 bases, and the junction held 2 bases outside the gene matches. This CDR3 is 15 amino acids long. The CDR3 DNA sequence: TGTGCCAGCAGTCCAGGGGGCGCTGGGGCCAACGTCCTGACTTTC. Translation: CASSPGGAGANVLTF.